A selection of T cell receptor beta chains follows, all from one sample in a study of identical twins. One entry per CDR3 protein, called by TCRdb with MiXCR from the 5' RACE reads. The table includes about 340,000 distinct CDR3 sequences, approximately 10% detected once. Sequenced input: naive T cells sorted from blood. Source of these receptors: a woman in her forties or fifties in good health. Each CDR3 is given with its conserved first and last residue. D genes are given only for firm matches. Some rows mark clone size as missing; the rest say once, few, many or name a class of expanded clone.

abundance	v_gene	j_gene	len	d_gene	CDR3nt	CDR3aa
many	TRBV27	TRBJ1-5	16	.	TGTGCCAGCAGTACCGTTGGGCAGGGGAGGAATCAGCCCCAGCATTTT	CASSTVGQGRNQPQHF
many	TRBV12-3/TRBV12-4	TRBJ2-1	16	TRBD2	TGTGCCAGCAGCTGGGCGGGGGGGTCCTCCTACAATGAGCAGTTCTTC	CASSWAGGSSYNEQFF
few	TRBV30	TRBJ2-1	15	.	TGTGCCTGGAGTGTAAGTGGGATTTCCTACAATGAGCAGTTCTTC	CAWSVSGISYNEQFF
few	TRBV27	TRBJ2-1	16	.	TGTGCCACCCCTTCGGCCCGAACGGGATTATACAATGAGCAGTTCTTC	CATPSARTGLYNEQFF
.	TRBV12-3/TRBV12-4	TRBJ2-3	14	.	TGTGCCAGCGGAGAGGGCCTGAGGTCAGATACGCAGTATTTT	CASGEGLRSDTQYF
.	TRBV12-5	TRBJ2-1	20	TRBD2	TGTGCTAGTGGTTATATGGGACAGAAGACTAGCGGGAGTAAGGTCAATGAGCAGTTCTTC	CASGYMGQKTSGSKVNEQFF
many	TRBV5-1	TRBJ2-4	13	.	TGCGCCAGCAGTCAGGGGGCCAAAAACATTCAGTACTTC	CASSQGAKNIQYF
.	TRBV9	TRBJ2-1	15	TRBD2	TGTGCCAGCAGCGTAGAGCCAGCGGGGGACAATGAGCAGTTCTTC	CASSVEPAGDNEQFF
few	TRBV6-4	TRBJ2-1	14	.	TGTGCCAGCAGTGACTCGAGTCGGGGCAATGAGCAGTTCTTC	CASSDSSRGNEQFF
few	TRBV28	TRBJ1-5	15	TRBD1	TGTGCCAGCAGGCGCAGGGACAGTATCAATCAGCCCCAGCATTTT	CASRRRDSINQPQHF
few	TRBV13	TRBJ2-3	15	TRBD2	TGTGCCAGCAGCACCCGACTAGCGGGACCAGATACGCAGTATTTT	CASSTRLAGPDTQYF
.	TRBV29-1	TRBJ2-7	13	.	TGCAGCGCGACGGGAATTTCGGTCTACGAGCAGTACTTC	CSATGISVYEQYF
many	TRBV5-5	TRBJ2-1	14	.	TGTGCCAGCAGCTCCGTCGGTATTACGAATGAGCAGTTCTTC	CASSSVGITNEQFF
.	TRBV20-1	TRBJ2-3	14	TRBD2	TGCAGTGCTCCACTAGCGGGTAACACAGATACGCAGTATTTT	CSAPLAGNTDTQYF
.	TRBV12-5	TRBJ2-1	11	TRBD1	TGTGCTCCTGACAGGGAAAATGAGCAGTTCTTC	CAPDRENEQFF
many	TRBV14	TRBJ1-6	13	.	TGTGCCAGCAGCCAAGATTACCGTGATCCCCTCCACTTT	CASSQDYRDPLHF
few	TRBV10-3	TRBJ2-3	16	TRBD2	TGTGCCATCACGGGACTAGCGGAGCAAAGCACAGATACGCAGTATTTT	CAITGLAEQSTDTQYF
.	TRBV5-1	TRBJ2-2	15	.	TGCGCCAGCAGCTTGCGGAAGGAGAACACCGGGGAGCTGTTTTTT	CASSLRKENTGELFF
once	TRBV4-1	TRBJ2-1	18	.	TGCGCCAGCAGCCTGACTGCTCGTAAGTCCATGAAGTACAATGAGCAGTTCTTC	CASSLTARKSMKYNEQFF
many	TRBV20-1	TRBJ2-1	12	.	TGCAGTGCTAGCACGAACTACAATGAGCAGTTCTTC	CSASTNYNEQFF
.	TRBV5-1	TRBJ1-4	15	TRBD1	TGCGCCAGCAGCTGGACCGGGACAGGGCGTGAAAAACTGTTTTTT	CASSWTGTGREKLFF
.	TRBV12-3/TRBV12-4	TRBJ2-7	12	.	TGTGCCAGCAGTTTTGAGGCCCACGAGCAGTACTTC	CASSFEAHEQYF
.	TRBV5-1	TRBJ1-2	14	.	TGCGCCAGCAGCTTGGGTTTTACTGCCTATGGCTACACCTTC	CASSLGFTAYGYTF
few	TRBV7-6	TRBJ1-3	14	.	TGTGCCAGCAGCTCAGCGGGACGGCGAAACACCATATATTTT	CASSSAGRRNTIYF
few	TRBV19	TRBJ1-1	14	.	TGTGCCAGTAGTCCCGGGCCGGGGCGGACTGAAGCTTTCTTT	CASSPGPGRTEAFF
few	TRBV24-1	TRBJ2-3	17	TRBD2	TGTGCCACCAGTGATTGGACTAGCGGGGGAAGCACAGATACGCAGTATTTT	CATSDWTSGGSTDTQYF
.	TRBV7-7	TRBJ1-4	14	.	TGTGCCAGCAGCTTGAAGGGGGACGGTGAAAAACTGTTTTTT	CASSLKGDGEKLFF
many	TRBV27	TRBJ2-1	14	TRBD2	TGTGCCAGCGGGGAGGGACCCTGGTACAATGAGCAGTTCTTC	CASGEGPWYNEQFF
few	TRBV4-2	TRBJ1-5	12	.	TGTGCCAGCAGCTACACTAATCAGCCCCAGCATTTT	CASSYTNQPQHF
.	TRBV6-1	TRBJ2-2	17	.	TGTGCCAGCAGTGAAAGATTCTTGGACCCGCACGCCGGGGAGCTGTTTTTT	CASSERFLDPHAGELFF
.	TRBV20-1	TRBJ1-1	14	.	TGCAGTGTAAAAGAGATTAACATGAACACTGAAGCTTTCTTT	CSVKEINMNTEAFF
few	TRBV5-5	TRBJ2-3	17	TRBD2	TGTGCCAGCAGCTTGGCGCCTAGCGGGAGGTACACAGATACGCAGTATTTT	CASSLAPSGRYTDTQYF
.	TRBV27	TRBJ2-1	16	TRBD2	TGTGCCAGCAGTTCAACCAGCGGGAGAGGCTACAATGAGCAGTTCTTC	CASSSTSGRGYNEQFF
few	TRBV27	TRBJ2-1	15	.	TGTGCCAGCAGTTTGAGGGGTCTCTACTACAATGAGCAGTTCTTC	CASSLRGLYYNEQFF
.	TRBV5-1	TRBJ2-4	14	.	TGCGCCAGCAGCTTGGGGGGGCCCGAAAACATTCAGTACTTC	CASSLGGPENIQYF
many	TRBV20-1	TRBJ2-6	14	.	TGCAGTGCTAGGGACCCCTCTGGGGCCAACGTCCTGACTTTC	CSARDPSGANVLTF
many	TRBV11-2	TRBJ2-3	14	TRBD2	TGTGCCAGCAGCAGGGCGGGAGTTGTAGATACGCAGTATTTT	CASSRAGVVDTQYF
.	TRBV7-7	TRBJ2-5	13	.	TGTGCCAGCAGCCATCCCGGGACGGGGACCCAGTACTTC	CASSHPGTGTQYF
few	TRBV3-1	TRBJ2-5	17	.	TGTGCCAGCACCGTCCTTACGGGGAGTGACCGGAAAGAGACCCAGTACTTC	CASTVLTGSDRKETQYF
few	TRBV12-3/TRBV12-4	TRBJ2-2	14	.	TGTGCCAGCAAAACAGGGACTCTCGCCGGGGAGCTGTTTTTT	CASKTGTLAGELFF
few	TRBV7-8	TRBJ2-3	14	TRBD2	TGTGCCAGCTCCCTAGCGGACCTCACAGATACGCAGTATTTT	CASSLADLTDTQYF
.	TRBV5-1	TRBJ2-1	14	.	TGCGCCAGCATCGGTGCGGCAGAGGGCAATGAGCAGTTCTTC	CASIGAAEGNEQFF